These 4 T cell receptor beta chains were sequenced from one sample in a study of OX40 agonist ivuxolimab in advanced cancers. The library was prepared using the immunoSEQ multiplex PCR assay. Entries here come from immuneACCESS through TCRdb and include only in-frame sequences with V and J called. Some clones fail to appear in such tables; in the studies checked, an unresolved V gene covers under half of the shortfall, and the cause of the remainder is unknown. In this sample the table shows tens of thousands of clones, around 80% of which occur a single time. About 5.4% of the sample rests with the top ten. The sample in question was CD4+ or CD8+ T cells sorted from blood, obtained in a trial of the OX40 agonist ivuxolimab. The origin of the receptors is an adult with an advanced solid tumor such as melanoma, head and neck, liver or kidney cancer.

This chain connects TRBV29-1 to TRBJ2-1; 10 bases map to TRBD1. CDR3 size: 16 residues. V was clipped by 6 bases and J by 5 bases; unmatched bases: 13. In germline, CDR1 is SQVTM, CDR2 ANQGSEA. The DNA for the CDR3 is TGCAGCGTGCACAATCCGGGACAGGGGCCCCACAATGAGCAGTTCTTC. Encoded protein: CSVHNPGQGPHNEQFF.

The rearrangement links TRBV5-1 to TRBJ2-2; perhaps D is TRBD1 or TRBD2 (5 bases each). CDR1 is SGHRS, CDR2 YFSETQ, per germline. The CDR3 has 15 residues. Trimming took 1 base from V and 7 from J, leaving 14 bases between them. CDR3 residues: CASSLTGAEVGELFF. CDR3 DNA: TGCGCCAGCAGCTTGACCGGGGCAGAGGTCGGGGAGCTGTTTTTT. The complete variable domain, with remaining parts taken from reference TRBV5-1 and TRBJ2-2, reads KAGVTQTPRYLIKTRGQQVTLSCSPISGHRSVSWYQQTPGQGLQFLFEYFSETQRNKGNFPGRFSGRQFSNSRSEMNVSTLELGDSALYLCASSLTGAEVGELFFGEGSRLTVL.

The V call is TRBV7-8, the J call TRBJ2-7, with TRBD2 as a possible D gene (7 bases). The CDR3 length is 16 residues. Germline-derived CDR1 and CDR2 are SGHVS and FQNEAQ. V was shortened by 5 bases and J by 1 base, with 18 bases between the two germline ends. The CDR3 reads CASSPGRGAGSYEQYF. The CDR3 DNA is TGTGCCAGCAGCCCTGGCCGGGGGGCAGGGTCCTACGAGCAGTACTTC.

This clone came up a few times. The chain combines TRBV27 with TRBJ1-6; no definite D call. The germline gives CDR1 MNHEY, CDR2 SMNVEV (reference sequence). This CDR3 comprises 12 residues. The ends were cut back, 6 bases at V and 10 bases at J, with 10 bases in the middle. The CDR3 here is CASRPVGSPLHF. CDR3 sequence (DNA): TGTGCCAGCAGACCGGTTGGCTCACCCCTCCACTTT.